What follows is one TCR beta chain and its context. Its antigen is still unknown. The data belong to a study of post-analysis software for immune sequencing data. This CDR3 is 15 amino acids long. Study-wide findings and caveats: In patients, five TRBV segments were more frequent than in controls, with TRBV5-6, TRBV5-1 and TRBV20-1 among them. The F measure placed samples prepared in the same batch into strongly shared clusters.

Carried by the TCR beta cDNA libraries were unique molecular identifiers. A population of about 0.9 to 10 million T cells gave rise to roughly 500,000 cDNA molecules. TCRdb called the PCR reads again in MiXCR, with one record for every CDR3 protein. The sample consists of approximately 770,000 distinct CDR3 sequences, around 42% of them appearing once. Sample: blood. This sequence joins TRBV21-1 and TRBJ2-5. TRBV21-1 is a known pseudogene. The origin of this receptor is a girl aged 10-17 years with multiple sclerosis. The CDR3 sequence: CASSLKVVSQETQYF. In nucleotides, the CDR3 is TGTGCCAGCAGCCTAAAAGTCGTCAGCCAAGAGACCCAGTACTTC.